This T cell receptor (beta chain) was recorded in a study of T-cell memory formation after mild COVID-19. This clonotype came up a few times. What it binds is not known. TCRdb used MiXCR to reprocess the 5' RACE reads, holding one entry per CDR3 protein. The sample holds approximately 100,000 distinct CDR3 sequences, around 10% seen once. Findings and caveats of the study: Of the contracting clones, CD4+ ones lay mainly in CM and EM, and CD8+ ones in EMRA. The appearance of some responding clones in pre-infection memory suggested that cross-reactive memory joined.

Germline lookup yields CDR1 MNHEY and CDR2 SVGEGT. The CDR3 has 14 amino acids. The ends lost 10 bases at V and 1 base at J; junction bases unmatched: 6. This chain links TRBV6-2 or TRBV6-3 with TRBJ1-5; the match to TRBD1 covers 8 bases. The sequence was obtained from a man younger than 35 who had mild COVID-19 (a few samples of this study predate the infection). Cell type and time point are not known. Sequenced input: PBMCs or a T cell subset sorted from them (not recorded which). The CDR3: CATSDRVSNQPQHF. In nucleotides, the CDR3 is TGTGCCACGTCGGACAGGGTCAGCAATCAGCCCCAGCATTTT.